A single sample gave rise to the 18 T cell receptor beta chains below, sequenced in a study of blood T cell repertoires in COVID-19. Some clones are missing from TCRdb's copy, which holds only in-frame ones; the method was immunoSEQ multiplex PCR. The sample carries about 59,000 clones, 87% recorded once. The specimen sequenced was peripheral blood. All receptors come from a man aged 55-75 years with active or convalescent COVID-19.

On this clone: Other DNA sequences in the same sample also yield this CDR3. The CDR3 here is CASSIEGGNQPQHF. The CDR3 coding sequence is TGTGCCAGTAGTATAGAAGGGGGCAATCAGCCCCAGCATTTT. The gene calls are TRBV19 and TRBJ1-5; TRBD1 might be the D (5 bases). Trimming stripped 0 bases from V and 2 bases from J, with 5 bases between. The CDR3 spans 14 residues. Per the germline V gene, CDR1 is LNHDA and CDR2 is SQIVND (reference sequence).

This clone was observed a single time. The J gene is TRBJ2-6, the V gene TRBV9; unclear D gene. CDR1 is SGDLS and CDR2 is YYNGEE in the germline V gene. With 2 bases removed from V and 0 bases from J, the gap between germline ends came to 12 bases. This CDR3 has 17 residues. CDR3 nucleotide sequence: TGTGCCAGCAGCGTTTTGGCAGTCAACTCTGGGGCCAACGTCCTGACTTTC. It specifies CASSVLAVNSGANVLTF.

CDR3 nucleotides: TGTGCCAGCAGCGTAGGACAGGACTATGGCTACACCTTC. This sequence encodes CASSVGQDYGYTF. The chain uses TRBV9 and TRBJ1-2, with a possible D match to TRBD1 (6 bases). Looked up from germline, CDR1 is SGDLS and CDR2 is YYNGEE. Trimming stripped 0 bases from V and 3 bases from J, with 6 bases between. This CDR3 region has 13 residues.

The V and J genes are TRBV9 and TRBJ1-2; TRBD1 aligns across 9 bases. The CDR3 is 13 residues long. Per the germline V gene, CDR1 is SGDLS and CDR2 is YYNGEE. Trimming removed 3 bases from V and 7 bases from J; junction bases left unmatched: 4. Here the CDR3 DNA reads TGTGCCAGCAGCGCCGACAGGGGGGTTGGCTACACCTTC. Its translation is CASSADRGVGYTF.

The rearrangement uses TRBV7-3 and TRBJ2-2; D is perhaps TRBD2 (5 bases). This CDR3 has 15 residues. Germline V gene lookup returns CDR1 SGHTA and CDR2 FQGTGA. With 5 bases removed from V and 1 base from J, the gap between germline ends came to 11 bases. CDR3 sequence reads: CASSQAGRNTGELFF. The CDR3 nucleotides are TGTGCCAGCAGCCAGGCGGGCCGGAACACCGGGGAGCTGTTTTTT. The full variable domain, rest sourced from reference TRBV7-3 and TRBJ2-2, is GAGVSQTPSNKVTEKGKYVELRCDPISGHTALYWYRQSLGQGPEFLIYFQGTGAADDSGLPNDRFFAVRPEGSVSTLKIQRTERGDSAVYLCASSQAGRNTGELFFGEGSRLTVL.

The count of this clone is one. CDR3 amino acids: CASSENRGGTSGNTIYF. The CDR3 DNA follows: TGTGCCAGCAGTGAAAATCGGGGCGGGACCTCTGGAAACACCATATATTTT. The V and J genes are TRBV6-1 and TRBJ1-3, with TRBD1 as a possible D gene (5 bases). The V and J ends lost 2 bases and 0 bases respectively, with 14 bases between them. This CDR3 is 17 amino acids long. The germline CDR1 and CDR2 sequences are MNHNS and SASEGT.

The rearrangement links TRBV7-3 to TRBJ1-6, with 7 positions matching TRBD1. With V trimmed by 0 bases and J by 8 bases, 4 bases remained unmatched. In germline, CDR1 is SGHTA, CDR2 FQGTGA. The CDR3 contains 15 residues. CDR3 region: CASSLTRRGDSPLHF. The CDR3 DNA reads TGTGCCAGCAGCTTAACCCGCAGGGGGGATTCACCCCTCCACTTT.

This rearrangement joins TRBV7-9 to TRBJ1-2; D is perhaps TRBD1 (6 bases). Germline lookup yields CDR1 SEHNR and CDR2 FQNEAQ (reference sequence). CDR3 length: 12 residues. Trimming took 5 bases from V and 7 from J, leaving 11 bases between them. In DNA, the CDR3 is TGTGCCAGCAGCGGTCAGGGGCTTGGCTACACCTTC. This gives the protein CASSGQGLGYTF.

This clone appeared once. CDR3 DNA: TGTGCCAGCAGTTCACAGGGCCGGGCCTCCTACGAGCAGTACTTC. It encodes CASSSQGRASYEQYF. This chain links TRBV27 with TRBJ2-7; TRBD1 might be the D (6 bases). CDR3 length: 15 residues. Trimming removed 4 bases from V and 0 bases from J, with 13 bases in between. Germline loops: CDR1 MNHEY, CDR2 SMNVEV (reference sequence).

The rearrangement links TRBV19 to TRBJ1-4, with TRBD1 identical over 9 bases. V trimming: 6 bases; J trimming: 5 bases; junction bases outside the gene matches: 7. CDR1 and CDR2 (germline): LNHDA, SQIVND (reference sequence). The CDR3 runs 15 residues. In DNA form, the CDR3 reads TGTGCCAGTAGGGGACCGGGACAGGGAAATGAAAAACTGTTTTTT. It specifies CASRGPGQGNEKLFF.

The chain links TRBV25-1 to TRBJ1-5; possibly TRBD1 for D (5 bases). Germline CDR1 MGHDK, CDR2 SYGVNS. The ends were cut back, 10 bases at V and 6 bases at J, with 19 bases in the middle. The CDR3 has 14 residues. The CDR3 DNA sequence: TGTGCCATCTTCGGACGGGGGGTATCTCAGCCCCAGCATTTT. Its translation is CAIFGRGVSQPQHF.

The chain is built from TRBV5-1 and TRBJ2-7; 9 bases agree with TRBD2. The CDR3 is made up of 15 amino acids. Unmatched junction bases numbered 2, after V lost 0 bases and J lost 1 base. CDR1 is SGHRS, CDR2 YFSETQ, per germline. This CDR3 reads CASSLGLAGSYEQYF. The CDR3, as DNA: TGCGCCAGCAGCTTGGGCCTAGCGGGGTCCTACGAGCAGTACTTC.

This clone showed up just a few times. The chain has TRBV19 and TRBJ2-7; 7 bases map to TRBD1. The V gene's germline CDR1 is LNHDA and CDR2 SQIVND (reference sequence). With 5 bases clipped from V and 1 base from J, the junction kept 11 bases outside the gene matches. The CDR3 spans 16 residues. CDR3 residues: CASSRTGTDTSYEQYF. CDR3 bases: TGTGCCAGTAGTCGCACCGGGACAGACACATCCTACGAGCAGTACTTC.

This chain links TRBV5-8 with TRBJ1-2; 7 nucleotides match TRBD1. The CDR3 length is 13 residues. V lost 5 bases and J lost 4; bases outside the gene matches: 5. Germline lookup yields CDR1 SGHTS and CDR2 YDEGEE. The DNA of the CDR3 is TGTGCCAGCAGTTTCCAGGGGGTCTATGGCTACACCTTC. Translated, it gives CASSFQGVYGYTF.

V is TRBV2 and J is TRBJ2-2; D is undetermined. Between the trimmed V and J ends, which lost 5 bases and 4 bases, there was a span of 8 bases. The CDR3 extends over 13 amino acids. Germline-derived CDR1 and CDR2 are SNHLY and FYNNEI. The CDR3, as DNA: TGTGCCAGCAGTCCCGAGAGCACCGGGGAGCTGTTTTTT. Translated, it gives CASSPESTGELFF. The variable domain in full, completed from reference TRBV2 and TRBJ2-2, reads EPEVTQTPSHQVTQMGQEVILRCVPISNHLYFYWYRQILGQKVEFLVSFYNNEISEKSEIFDDQFSVERPDGSNFTLKIRSTKLEDSAMYFCASSPESTGELFFGEGSRLTVL.

The chain combines TRBV5-3 with TRBJ2-7; 8 nucleotides align to TRBD2. TRBV5-3 is an ORF, with its function uncertain. J gave up 2 bases and V 2 bases, and 3 bases lay outside the gene matches. The CDR3 covers 14 residues. The CDR3 nucleotides are TGTGCCAGAAGCTTTGGACTAGCTGCCTACGAGCAGTACTTC. Amino acid sequence: CARSFGLAAYEQYF.

The table lists this clone with a few counts. This rearrangement joins TRBV3-1 (or the pseudogene TRBV3-2) to TRBJ2-5; 9 nucleotides match TRBD1. V gave up 4 bases and J gave up 5 bases; unmatched junction bases: 17. Germline CDR1 reads LGHDT; CDR2 reads YNNKEL (reference sequence). This CDR3 is 18 amino acids long. The DNA of the CDR3 is TGTGCCAGCAGCCCAGTTTTTAGAGGGGGACAGGGACAGGAGACCCAGTACTTC. Its protein is CASSPVFRGGQGQETQYF.

This rearrangement joins TRBV5-1 to TRBJ2-7; D is perhaps TRBD2 (5 bases). V was cut by 0 bases and J by 6 bases, with 16 bases left in between. CDR1 and CDR2 from the germline V gene are SGHRS and YFSETQ. The length of the CDR3 is 15 residues. The CDR3, as DNA: TGCGCCAGCAGCTTGGCCGGGAAAGGGTTAGGCGAGCAGTACTTC. Protein: CASSLAGKGLGEQYF.